This passage covers 27 T cell receptor beta chains from one sample sequenced in a study of human T cells and chemical hapten exposure. Using its own MiXCR run on the RACE reads, TCRdb lists one record per CDR3 protein. The sample carries tens of thousands of distinct CDR3 sequences, 10% to 15% recorded once. Documented time point: patch test 3, about 24 weeks after DPC sensitization. As to treatment: therapeutic diphenylcyclopropenone sensitization with weekly scalp DPC. The sample was whole blood, taken in connection with sensitization to the hapten diphenylcyclopropenone (DPC). These receptors came from a woman in her fifties or sixties with alopecia areata. Some clones in this sample may be carry-over from other donors' samples.

The chain employs TRBV6-1 and TRBJ1-5; D not resolved. In germline, CDR1 is MNHNS, CDR2 SASEGT. This CDR3 is 13 amino acids long. Trimming took off 7 bases at V and 2 bases at J, with 9 bases between the two ends. The CDR3 DNA sequence: TGTGCCAGCACTGGGTTAGGCAATCAGCCCCAGCATTTT. Translation: CASTGLGNQPQHF.

This clonotype was recorded a few times. CDR3 protein: CASAGTSGRADTQYF. CDR3 nucleotides: TGCGCCAGCGCGGGGACTAGCGGGAGGGCAGATACGCAGTATTTT. This chain uses TRBV10-1 with TRBJ2-3; 16 bases align to TRBD2. The germline V gene has CDR1 WNHNN and CDR2 SYGVQD (reference sequence). The CDR3 consists of 15 residues. The ends lost 8 bases at V and 4 bases at J; junction bases unmatched: 3.

V usage is TRBV7-3 and J usage is TRBJ1-1; tentative D call: TRBD1 (6 bases). Between the trimmed V and J ends, which lost 1 base and 4 bases, there was a span of 13 bases. The CDR3 length is 15 residues. The germline V gene encodes CDR1 SGHTA and CDR2 FQGTGA. The CDR3 DNA sequence: TGTGCCAGCAGCTTAAGGGCAGGGGAGGTCACTGAAGCTTTCTTT. Protein: CASSLRAGEVTEAFF.

The chain uses TRBV12-3 or TRBV12-4 and TRBJ2-7; D is possibly TRBD2 (5 bases). The CDR3 length is 15 residues. The V end was cut by 6 bases, the J end by 0 bases, with 15 bases between. The CDR3 sequence: CASRSDSTISYEQYF. CDR3 in DNA: TGTGCCAGCAGGTCCGACTCGACTATCTCCTACGAGCAGTACTTC.

A single count supports this clonotype. This could be a read error, since a much larger clone is one nucleotide away. The rearrangement links TRBV11-2 to TRBJ2-1; D tentatively fits TRBD1 or TRBD2 (6 bases each). CDR3 length: 17 amino acids. The germline CDR1 and CDR2 sequences are SGHAT and FQNNGV. The CDR3 DNA follows: TGTGACAGCAGCTTACGGCGGGACAACAGTATGGACTATGAGCAGTTCTTC. Protein product: CDSSLRRDNSMDYEQFF.

This clonotype was seen repeatedly, ten times or more. V gene TRBV11-2 combines with J gene TRBJ2-7; TRBD2 matches 8 bases. V dropped 5 bases and J dropped 5; count of bases not matched to a gene: 8. The CDR3 has 14 residues. The germline V gene encodes CDR1 SGHAT and CDR2 FQNNGV. CDR3 DNA sequence: TGTGCCAGCAGCCTGAGCGGGAGCACCAACGAGCAGTACTTC. Translated, it gives CASSLSGSTNEQYF.

This clonotype appeared many times. V usage is TRBV5-4 and J usage is TRBJ1-2; TRBD1 aligns across 8 bases. Germline assignment: CDR1 SGHNT and CDR2 YYREEE (reference sequence). This CDR3 contains 14 residues. J gave up 8 bases and V 3 bases, and 9 bases lay outside the gene matches. Written as DNA, the CDR3 is TGTGCCAGCAGCTCTGGACAGGGTTTGCGCGGCTACACCTTC. It specifies CASSSGQGLRGYTF.

This clonotype has only a few counts. V gene TRBV5-1 combines with J gene TRBJ2-1, with TRBD2 matching 11 bases. The trim removed 5 bases at V and 9 bases at J, leaving 13 bases unmatched. Germline V lookup: CDR1 SGHRS, CDR2 YFSETQ. The CDR3 is 16 residues long. CDR3 nucleotide sequence: TGCGCCAGCAGTATTACATCTACTAGCGGGAGTCGTGAGCAGTTCTTC. Its protein is CASSITSTSGSREQFF.

Concerning this clonotype itself: One end of the junction is discordant with germline, which a read error may explain. CDR3 sequence reads: CANSIQRGSSYEQYF. The CDR3 DNA reads as TGTGCCAACAGCATTCAGCGGGGGAGCTCCTACGAGCAGTACTTC. The chain joins TRBV11-1 to TRBJ2-7; TRBD2 matches 8 bases. Germline loops: CDR1 SGHAT, CDR2 FQDESV (reference sequence). The CDR3 extends over 15 amino acids.

This clonotype has a count of ten or more. The chain links TRBV28 to TRBJ2-1, with 12 bases fitting TRBD2. Germline lookup yields CDR1 MDHEN and CDR2 SYDVKM. This CDR3 spans 15 amino acids. V lost 3 bases, J lost 10 bases, and 7 bases stayed unmatched. The CDR3 coding sequence is TGTGCCAGCAGTTTCCTAGCGGGAGGGCCAGGGGAGCAGTTCTTC. Amino acids: CASSFLAGGPGEQFF.

The chain is built from TRBV10-1 and TRBJ2-1, with 10 bases aligning to TRBD2. CDR3 length: 13 residues. Germline CDR1 is WNHNN and CDR2 is SYGVQD (reference sequence). V was pared by 11 bases and J by 8 bases, with 9 bases of the junction left unmatched. The CDR3 DNA reads TGCGCCGTCCAGCGGGAGGGCCAATATGAGCAGTTCTTC. Protein sequence: CAVQREGQYEQFF.

At least ten counts were recorded for this clonotype. The chain uses TRBV20-1 and TRBJ2-1; 8 bases fit TRBD2. Germline CDR1 DFQATT, CDR2 SNEGSKA (reference sequence). With V trimmed by 7 bases and J by 2 bases, 13 bases remained unmatched. CDR3 length equals 16 residues. The CDR3 loop is CSGKAGALATYNEQFF. The CDR3 nucleotides read TGCAGTGGGAAAGCGGGAGCCCTGGCAACCTACAATGAGCAGTTCTTC.

This clonotype occurred many times. The J gene is TRBJ1-6, the V gene TRBV2; weak D call: TRBD1 (5 bases). In germline, CDR1 is SNHLY, CDR2 FYNNEI. The CDR3 has 17 amino acids. Between the trimmed V and J ends, which lost 5 bases and 7 bases, there was a span of 21 bases. CDR3 bases: TGTGCCAGCAGTAGCCGACATAGTACCAGGGAAAATTCACCCCTCCACTTT. The encoded protein is CASSSRHSTRENSPLHF.

In its sample, this clonotype was seen many times. The chain employs TRBV29-1 and TRBJ2-3, with 9 bases that match TRBD1. CDR1 and CDR2 from the germline V gene are SQVTM and ANQGSEA. With 8 bases clipped from V and 3 bases from J, the junction kept 9 bases outside the gene matches. The CDR3 sequence is 14 residues long. Here the CDR3 reads CSIWDRVTTDTQYF. DNA for the CDR3: TGCAGCATATGGGACAGGGTCACGACAGATACGCAGTATTTT.

CDR3 loop: CATSDLRSGTEQFF. CDR3 nucleotides: TGTGCCACCAGTGATTTGCGGAGCGGGACTGAGCAGTTCTTC. The genes are TRBV24-1 and TRBJ2-1; 7 bases align to TRBD2. This CDR3 comprises 14 residues. After removal of 0 bases from V and 9 bases from J, the junction contained 4 bases not matched to a gene. Germline-derived CDR1 and CDR2 are KGHDR and SFDVKD.

The gene calls are TRBV24-1 and TRBJ2-3, with 8 positions matching TRBD1. Losses at the gene ends were 3 bases for V and 1 base for J; bases not matched to a gene: 5. The germline gives CDR1 KGHDR, CDR2 SFDVKD. This CDR3 region has 16 residues. CDR3 protein: CATSDTPGQGTDTQYF. In nucleotides, the CDR3 is TGTGCCACCAGTGATACACCGGGACAGGGCACAGATACGCAGTATTTT.

This clonotype has a count of ten or more. CDR3 protein: CASSESIPLEKLTYEQYF. The CDR3 DNA follows: TGCGCCAGCAGTGAGTCCATACCCCTGGAGAAGTTGACCTACGAGCAGTACTTC. V is TRBV10-2 and J is TRBJ2-7; no reliable D call. The CDR3 contains 18 residues. Looked up from germline, CDR1 is WSHSY and CDR2 is SAAADI. V lost 0 bases to trimming and J lost 2 bases, with 20 bases between them.

The genes are TRBV7-6 and TRBJ2-2; no clear D gene. Germline V gives CDR1 SGHVS, CDR2 FNYEAQ. V was trimmed by 1 base and J by 0 bases, leaving 3 bases between them. This CDR3 comprises 14 residues. Written as DNA, the CDR3 is TGTGCCAGCAGCTTAGAACCGAACACCGGGGAGCTGTTTTTT. Amino acid sequence: CASSLEPNTGELFF.

The sample holds many counts of this clonotype. The rearrangement uses TRBV7-9 and TRBJ2-1, with TRBD1 matching over 11 bases. Germline trimming cut 5 bases from V and 3 bases from J; bases unmatched to any gene: 3. The length of the CDR3 is 15 residues. Per the germline V gene, CDR1 is SEHNR and CDR2 is FQNEAQ (reference sequence). The CDR3 region is CASSPGTGGYNEQFF. CDR3 nucleotides: TGTGCCAGCAGCCCCGGGACAGGGGGCTACAATGAGCAGTTCTTC.

The sample holds a few counts of this clonotype. The chain links TRBV29-1 to TRBJ1-5, with 8 positions matching TRBD1. The CDR3 extends over 16 amino acids. The germline CDR1 and CDR2 sequences are SQVTM and ANQGSEA. Losses at the gene ends were 5 bases for V and 2 bases for J; bases not matched to a gene: 11. CDR3 region: CSVLSGGISGNQPQHF. In DNA, the CDR3 is TGCAGCGTTTTATCAGGGGGCATAAGTGGCAATCAGCCCCAGCATTTT.

This clonotype has at least ten counts. The chain carries TRBV5-1 and TRBJ2-1; 7 nucleotides line up with TRBD1. Germline CDR1 SGHRS, CDR2 YFSETQ. Trimming took 3 bases from V and 0 from J; bases not matched to a gene: 3. The CDR3 is 15 residues long. The CDR3 loop is CASSYRDSSYNEQFF. In DNA form, the CDR3 reads TGCGCCAGCAGCTACCGGGACAGCTCCTACAATGAGCAGTTCTTC.

The sample holds many counts of this clonotype. The rearrangement uses TRBV29-1 and TRBJ2-7, with D possibly matching TRBD2 (5 bases). Germline loops: CDR1 SQVTM, CDR2 ANQGSEA. The CDR3 runs to 12 residues. CDR3: CAAGGSPYEQYF. DNA of the CDR3: TGCGCCGCGGGTGGGAGTCCCTACGAGCAGTACTTC.

The chain joins TRBV9 to TRBJ1-1; no clear D. Trimming cost V 0 bases and J 3 bases, with 9 bases left between them. The CDR3 totals 14 residues. From germline, CDR1 is SGDLS and CDR2 YYNGEE. CDR3 sequence (DNA): TGTGCCAGCAGCGTAGTAGGGTCGTACACTGAAGCTTTCTTT. Translating gives CASSVVGSYTEAFF.

The CDR3 coding sequence is TGCAGTGCTAGAGCGGGAGGACATAGCAATCAGCCCCAGCATTTT. It is translated as CSARAGGHSNQPQHF. V usage is TRBV20-1 and J usage is TRBJ1-5; TRBD1 is a possible D gene (5 bases). The CDR3 is made up of 15 amino acids. Germline V lookup: CDR1 DFQATT, CDR2 SNEGSKA (reference sequence). V lost 1 base to trimming and J lost 0 bases, with 10 bases between them.

This rearrangement joins TRBV16 to TRBJ1-4, with D possibly TRBD1 on 6 matching bases. This CDR3 region has 16 residues. Germline V gene lookup returns CDR1 KGHSY and CDR2 FQNENV. V was pared by 0 bases and J by 8 bases, with 16 bases between. The CDR3 sequence: CASSQSRGPAGEKLFF. For the CDR3, the DNA is TGTGCCAGCAGCCAATCCCGGGGGCCGGCGGGGGAAAAACTGTTTTTT.

This clonotype was observed a few times. The V gene is TRBV7-9, the J gene TRBJ2-1, with 8 bases fitting TRBD1. Germline V gives CDR1 SEHNR, CDR2 FQNEAQ (reference sequence). The length of the CDR3 is 15 residues. Germline trimming cut 5 bases from V and 2 bases from J; bases unmatched to any gene: 5. Here the CDR3 DNA reads TGTGCCAGCAGCCCGGGACAGGTACCCTACAATGAGCAGTTCTTC. Protein: CASSPGQVPYNEQFF.

The V call is TRBV5-4, the J call TRBJ2-5; 7 bases agree with TRBD1. Trimming at V came to 1 base and at J to 5 bases, leaving 2 bases not matched to a gene. CDR3 length: 13 residues. CDR1 and CDR2 from the germline V gene are SGHNT and YYREEE (reference sequence). The CDR3 region has the DNA TGTGCCAGCAGCTTGACAGGGGTCGAGACCCAGTACTTC. Translating it yields CASSLTGVETQYF.